The 14 T cell receptor beta chains below all came from one sample that was sequenced in a study of human T cells and chemical hapten exposure. MiXCR, run by TCRdb on the RACE reads, gives a single entry per CDR3 protein. The data contain some 94,000 distinct CDR3 sequences, 12% of them singletons. Noted time point: patch test 1, 2 weeks after DPC sensitization. Treatment noted: therapeutic diphenylcyclopropenone sensitization with weekly scalp DPC. The input for sequencing was whole blood, taken in connection with sensitization to the hapten diphenylcyclopropenone (DPC). All receptors derive from a woman between 40 and 55 years old with alopecia areata. Some clones in this sample may be carry-over from other donors' samples.

The chain joins TRBV28 to TRBJ2-1; 11 nucleotides agree with TRBD1. CDR3 size: 15 residues. J lost 9 bases, V lost 4 bases, and 8 bases had no gene match. CDR1 and CDR2 from the germline V gene are MDHEN and SYDVKM. The CDR3 reads CASSSPGQGEPEQFF. CDR3 DNA sequence: TGTGCCAGCAGTTCTCCGGGACAGGGGGAACCTGAGCAGTTCTTC.

The chain recombines TRBV4-3 with TRBJ1-1; 10 bases agree with TRBD1. Germline V gene sequence: CDR1 LGHNA, CDR2 YSLEER. With 3 bases clipped from V and 0 bases from J, the junction kept 4 bases outside the gene matches. This CDR3 spans 16 amino acids. In nucleotides, the CDR3 is TGCGCCAGCAGCCAGGACAGGGGGAGGGTGAACACTGAAGCTTTCTTT. This gives the protein CASSQDRGRVNTEAFF.

This clonotype has a count of ten or more. The chain employs TRBV4-3 and TRBJ2-4; 16 nucleotides align to TRBD2. The V segment lost 0 bases and the J segment 2 bases; nucleotides outside the gene matches: 10. Germline values: CDR1 LGHNA, CDR2 YSLEER. This CDR3 contains 21 residues. The CDR3 region is CASSQDVQGTSGRATKNIQYF. The CDR3 DNA follows: TGCGCCAGCAGCCAAGATGTGCAAGGGACTAGCGGGAGGGCAACCAAAAACATTCAGTACTTC.

This clonotype was found a few times. This chain links TRBV18 with TRBJ2-7; D is perhaps TRBD1 (6 bases). The CDR3 loop spans 13 amino acids. The germline CDR1 and CDR2 sequences are KGHSH and LQKENI. The V end was cut by 5 bases, the J end by 1 base, with 9 bases between. Here the CDR3 DNA reads TGTGCCAGCTCAACGGGACAATCCTACGAGCAGTACTTC. Translating gives CASSTGQSYEQYF.

Comments on this clonotype: An end of the junction does not agree with germline; a read error may underlie this. Here the CDR3 reads CSARAGSGRAANEQFF. Written as DNA, the CDR3 is TGCAGTGCCAGAGCGGGTAGCGGGAGGGCTGCAAATGAGCAGTTCTTC. The chain is built from TRBV20-1 and TRBJ2-1; 11 nucleotides line up with TRBD2. This CDR3 has 16 residues. Looked up from germline, CDR1 is DFQATT and CDR2 is SNEGSKA (reference sequence).

The J gene is TRBJ1-5, the V gene TRBV20-1, with D perhaps TRBD1 (5 bases). Germline-derived CDR1 and CDR2 are DFQATT and SNEGSKA (reference sequence). This CDR3 contains 14 residues. The ends were cut back, 4 bases at V and 0 bases at J, with 10 bases in the middle. CDR3: CSATGWNSNQPQHF. The CDR3 bases are TGCAGTGCTACAGGGTGGAATAGCAATCAGCCCCAGCATTTT.

The genes are TRBV6-5 and TRBJ2-2, with 9 bases lining up with TRBD2. Germline V lookup: CDR1 MNHEY, CDR2 SVGAGI. This CDR3 contains 14 residues. V shed 6 bases, J shed 4 bases, and the junction held 3 bases outside the gene matches. In DNA form, the CDR3 reads TGTGCCAGCAGACGTAGCGGGAGCACCGGGGAGCTGTTTTTT. It specifies CASRRSGSTGELFF.

Only a few counts were recorded for this clonotype. The chain couples TRBV2 to TRBJ1-5; weak D call: TRBD1 (5 bases). The V and J ends lost 3 bases and 3 bases respectively, with 15 bases between them. This CDR3 contains 16 residues. The germline gives CDR1 SNHLY, CDR2 FYNNEI. CDR3 in DNA: TGTGCCAGCAGTGAGTTCGGAGGGGTGGTCAATCAGCCCCAGCATTTT. Translation gives CASSEFGGVVNQPQHF.

This rearrangement joins TRBV29-1 to TRBJ2-3; 9 bases match TRBD1. After removal of 3 bases from V and 1 base from J, the junction contained 2 bases not matched to a gene. The CDR3 spans 14 residues. CDR1 is SQVTM and CDR2 is ANQGSEA in the germline V gene. The CDR3 protein is CSVEGQGGTDTQYF. For the CDR3, the DNA is TGCAGCGTTGAGGGACAGGGAGGCACAGATACGCAGTATTTT.

The chain combines TRBV10-3 with TRBJ2-7, with a possible D match to TRBD1 (6 bases). V gave up 9 bases and J gave up 4 bases, with 7 bases separating them. Per germline, CDR1 ENHRY and CDR2 SYGVKD. The CDR3 loop spans 10 amino acids. The CDR3 sequence is CAITGYEQYF. CDR3 nucleotide sequence: TGTGCCATTACAGGGTACGAGCAGTACTTC.

The V and J genes are TRBV9 and TRBJ2-7; no clear D gene. Germline CDR1 reads SGDLS; CDR2 reads YYNGEE. V lost 0 bases and J 5 bases, leaving 12 bases between the germline ends. This CDR3 contains 14 residues. The CDR3 sequence is CASSVGPSSNEQYF. CDR3 nucleotides: TGTGCCAGCAGCGTAGGTCCGTCTAGTAACGAGCAGTACTTC. Complete variable domain (other parts from reference TRBV9 and TRBJ2-7): DSGVTQTPKHLITATGQRVTLRCSPRSGDLSVYWYQQSLDQGLQFLIQYYNGEERAKGNILERFSAQQFPDLHSELNLSSLELGDSALYFCASSVGPSSNEQYFGPGTRLTVT.

This clonotype was recorded a few times. J is TRBJ1-2 and V is TRBV9; TRBD1 aligns across 8 bases. CDR1 is SGDLS, CDR2 YYNGEE, per germline. The CDR3 sequence is 17 residues long. The V segment lost 0 bases and the J segment 8 bases; nucleotides outside the gene matches: 15. CDR3 sequence reads: CASSVAQALDRDEGYTF. Written as DNA, the CDR3 is TGTGCCAGCAGCGTAGCCCAGGCCTTGGACAGGGACGAAGGCTACACCTTC.

The CDR3 loop is CASSRPAGGPYEQYF. In DNA, the CDR3 is TGTGCCAGCTCACGTCCGGCGGGAGGGCCCTACGAGCAGTACTTC. The chain combines TRBV18 with TRBJ2-7; 9 bases are a match to TRBD2. CDR1 and CDR2 (germline): KGHSH, LQKENI. This CDR3 is 15 amino acids long. Trimming took 4 bases from V and 2 from J; bases not matched to a gene: 6.

This clonotype has at least ten counts. The rearrangement links TRBV24-1 to TRBJ2-1, with TRBD2 matching over 10 bases. V lost 4 bases, J lost 5 bases, and 7 bases stayed unmatched. This CDR3 is built from 16 residues. Germline assignment: CDR1 KGHDR and CDR2 SFDVKD. The DNA of the CDR3 is TGTGCCACCAGTGACACCCTAGCGGGAGAAGACAATGAGCAGTTCTTC. This sequence encodes CATSDTLAGEDNEQFF.